The present TCR beta chain was sequenced within a study of blood T cell repertoires in COVID-19. Method: immunoSEQ multiplex PCR; TCRdb's copy keeps in-frame clones and lacks some. The sample includes 100,000 to 150,000 clones, 70% to 90% of them seen just once. V shed 5 bases, J shed 7 bases, and the junction held 7 bases outside the gene matches. CDR1 and CDR2 from the germline V gene are GTSNPN and SVGIG (reference sequence). CDR3 length: 13 residues. Sequences were obtained from peripheral blood. The chain carries TRBV30 and TRBJ1-5; 8 bases are shared with TRBD1. The TCR comes from a woman aged 50 to 65 with acute or convalescent COVID-19. This CDR3 is CAWQDRAGQPQHF. The CDR3 region has the DNA TGTGCCTGGCAGGACAGGGCCGGCCAGCCCCAGCATTTT.